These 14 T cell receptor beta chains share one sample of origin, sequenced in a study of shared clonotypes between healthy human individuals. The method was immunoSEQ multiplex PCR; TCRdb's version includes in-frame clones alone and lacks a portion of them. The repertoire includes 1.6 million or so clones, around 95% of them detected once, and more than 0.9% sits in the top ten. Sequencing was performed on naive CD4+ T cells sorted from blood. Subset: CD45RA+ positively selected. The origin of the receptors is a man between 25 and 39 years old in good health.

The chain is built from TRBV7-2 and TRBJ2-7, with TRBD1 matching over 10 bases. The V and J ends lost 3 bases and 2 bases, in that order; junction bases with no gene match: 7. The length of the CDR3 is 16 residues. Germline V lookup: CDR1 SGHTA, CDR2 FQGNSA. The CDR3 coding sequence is TGTGCCAGCAGCTTGGCCGGGACAGGGGTCCCCTACGAGCAGTACTTC. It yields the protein CASSLAGTGVPYEQYF.

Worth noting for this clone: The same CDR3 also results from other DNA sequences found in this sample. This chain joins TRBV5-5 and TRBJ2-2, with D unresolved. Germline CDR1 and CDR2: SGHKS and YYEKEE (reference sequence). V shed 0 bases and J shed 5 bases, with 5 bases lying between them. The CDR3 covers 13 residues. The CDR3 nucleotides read TGTGCCAGCAGCTTGGCCGGAACCGGGGAGCTGTTTTTT. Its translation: CASSLAGTGELFF.

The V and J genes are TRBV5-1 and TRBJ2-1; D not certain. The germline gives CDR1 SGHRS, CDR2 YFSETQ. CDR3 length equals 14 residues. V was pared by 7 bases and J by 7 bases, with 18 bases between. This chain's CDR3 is CASGYISSANEQFF. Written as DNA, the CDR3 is TGCGCCAGCGGCTACATTAGTAGTGCGAATGAGCAGTTCTTC.

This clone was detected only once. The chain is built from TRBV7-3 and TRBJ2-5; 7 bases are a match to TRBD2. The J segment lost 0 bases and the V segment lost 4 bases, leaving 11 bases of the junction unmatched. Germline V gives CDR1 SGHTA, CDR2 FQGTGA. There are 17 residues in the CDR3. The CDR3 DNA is TGTGCCAGCAGCTGGGGGAGGGACGGCCAGGACCAAGAGACCCAGTACTTC. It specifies CASSWGRDGQDQETQYF.

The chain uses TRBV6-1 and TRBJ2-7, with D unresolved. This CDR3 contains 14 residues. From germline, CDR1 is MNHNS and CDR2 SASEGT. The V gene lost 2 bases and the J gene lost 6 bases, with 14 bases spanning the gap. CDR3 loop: CASSEYRSMGEQYF. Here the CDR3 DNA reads TGTGCCAGCAGTGAATATCGATCGATGGGCGAGCAGTACTTC.

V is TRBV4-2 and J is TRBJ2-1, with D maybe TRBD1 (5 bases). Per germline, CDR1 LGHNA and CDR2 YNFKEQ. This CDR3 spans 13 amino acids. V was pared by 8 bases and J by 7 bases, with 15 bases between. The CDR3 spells CASGARGVNEQFF. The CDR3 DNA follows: TGTGCCAGCGGGGCTAGGGGCGTAAATGAGCAGTTCTTC.

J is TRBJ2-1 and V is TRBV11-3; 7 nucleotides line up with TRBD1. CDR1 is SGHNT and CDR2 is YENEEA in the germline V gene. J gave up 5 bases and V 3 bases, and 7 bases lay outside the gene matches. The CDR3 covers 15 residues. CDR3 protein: CASSFGQVNDNEQFF. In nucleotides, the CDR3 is TGTGCCAGCAGCTTCGGACAGGTAAACGACAATGAGCAGTTCTTC.

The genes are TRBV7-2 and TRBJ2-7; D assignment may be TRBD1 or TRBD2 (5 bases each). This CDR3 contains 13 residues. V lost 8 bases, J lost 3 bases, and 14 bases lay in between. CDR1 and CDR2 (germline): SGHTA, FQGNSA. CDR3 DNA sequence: TGTGCCAGCGGTAGGGGAGTTAGCTACGAGCAGTACTTC. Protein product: CASGRGVSYEQYF.

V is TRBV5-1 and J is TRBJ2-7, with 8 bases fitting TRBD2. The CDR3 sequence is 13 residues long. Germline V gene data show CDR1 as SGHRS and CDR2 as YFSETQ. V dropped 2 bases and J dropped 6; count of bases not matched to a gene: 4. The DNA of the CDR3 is TGCGCCAGCAGCTTCGGACTAGCCCGCGAGCAGTACTTC. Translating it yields CASSFGLAREQYF.

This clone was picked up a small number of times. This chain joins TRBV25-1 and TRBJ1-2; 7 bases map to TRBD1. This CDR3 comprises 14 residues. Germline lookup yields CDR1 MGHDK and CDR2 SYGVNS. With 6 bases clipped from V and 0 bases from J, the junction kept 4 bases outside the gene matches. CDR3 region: CASRGTGANYGYTF. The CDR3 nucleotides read TGTGCCAGCAGGGGCACAGGGGCTAACTATGGCTACACCTTC.

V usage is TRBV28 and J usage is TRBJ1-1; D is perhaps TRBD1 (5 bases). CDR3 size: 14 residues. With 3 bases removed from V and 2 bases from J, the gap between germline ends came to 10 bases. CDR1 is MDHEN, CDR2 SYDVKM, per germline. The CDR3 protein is CASSFPGHNTEAFF. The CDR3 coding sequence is TGTGCCAGCAGTTTTCCCGGACACAACACTGAAGCTTTCTTT.

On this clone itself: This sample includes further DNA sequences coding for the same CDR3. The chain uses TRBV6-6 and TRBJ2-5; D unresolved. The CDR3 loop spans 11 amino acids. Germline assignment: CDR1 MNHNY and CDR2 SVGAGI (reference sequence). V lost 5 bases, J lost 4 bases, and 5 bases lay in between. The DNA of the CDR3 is TGTGCCAGCAGTACGGGAGAGACCCAGTACTTC. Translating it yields CASSTGETQYF.

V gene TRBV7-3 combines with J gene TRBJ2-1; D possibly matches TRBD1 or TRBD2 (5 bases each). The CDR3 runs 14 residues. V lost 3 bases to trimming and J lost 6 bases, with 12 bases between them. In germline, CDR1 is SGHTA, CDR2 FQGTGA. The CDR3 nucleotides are TGTGCCAGCAGCTTGGAGGCCAGGGTCAATGAGCAGTTCTTC. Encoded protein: CASSLEARVNEQFF.

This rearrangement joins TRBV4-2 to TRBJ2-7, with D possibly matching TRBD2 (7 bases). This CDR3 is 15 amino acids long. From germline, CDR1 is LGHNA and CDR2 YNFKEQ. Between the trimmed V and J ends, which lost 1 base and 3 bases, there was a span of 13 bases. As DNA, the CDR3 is TGTGCCAGCAGCCAAGCGCCAGGGGACTACTACGAGCAGTACTTC. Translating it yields CASSQAPGDYYEQYF.